This TCR beta chain was sequenced during a study of identical twins. Findings and limits, study-wide: Beta clonotypes that were abundant in cord blood contained fewer insertions, a pattern absent from memory repertoires. Models predicted too little out-of-frame TCR alpha sharing in monozygotic twins.

Template switching created a universal primer site, and the cDNA included unique molecular identifiers. TCRdb fed the 5' RACE reads into MiXCR, producing one record per CDR3 protein. Seen here are around 160,000 distinct CDR3 sequences, under 4.5% observed once, and the top ten hold 8% to 8.5%. In its sample, this clonotype was seen many times. Its antigen is not known. The V segment lost 5 bases and the J segment 7 bases; nucleotides outside the gene matches: 4. This CDR3 has 12 amino acids. CDR1 is LNHDA and CDR2 is SQIVND in the germline V gene (reference sequence). This clonotype was sampled from a man between 18 and 35 years old in good health. The chain joins TRBV19 to TRBJ1-2; 7 positions match TRBD1. Sequences were obtained from memory T cells sorted from blood. CDR3 region: CASSRQGRGYTF. The CDR3 DNA sequence: TGTGCCAGTAGTCGACAGGGACGTGGCTACACCTTC.